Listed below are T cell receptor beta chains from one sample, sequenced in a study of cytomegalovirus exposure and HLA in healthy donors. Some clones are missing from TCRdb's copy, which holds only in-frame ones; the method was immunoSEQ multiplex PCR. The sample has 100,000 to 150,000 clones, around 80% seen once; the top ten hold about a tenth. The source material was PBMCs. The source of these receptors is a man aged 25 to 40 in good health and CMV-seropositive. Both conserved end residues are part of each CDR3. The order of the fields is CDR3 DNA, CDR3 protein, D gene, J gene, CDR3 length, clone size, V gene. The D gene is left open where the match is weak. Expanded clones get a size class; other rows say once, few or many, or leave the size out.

TGTGCCAGCAGCCAAGTGAGGACTAGCGGGCCACTCAATGAGCAGTTCTTC	CASSQVRTSGPLNEQFF	TRBD2	TRBJ2-1	17	.	TRBV4-2
TGTGCCAGCCAAAAACAGGGTAACTCCTACGAGCAGTACTTC	CASQKQGNSYEQYF	.	TRBJ2-7	14	few	TRBV7-9
TGTGCCAGCAGTGAACAGGGGGGGAACACTGAAGCTTTCTTT	CASSEQGGNTEAFF	TRBD1	TRBJ1-1	14	.	TRBV7-3
TGTGCCAGCAGCTTAAGCGGGACAGGGCTCCTCTACTCCTACGAGCAGTACTTC	CASSLSGTGLLYSYEQYF	TRBD1	TRBJ2-7	18	.	TRBV7-8
TGCGCCAGCAGCCCCGGGTCCTCCCAGGAGACCCAGTACTTC	CASSPGSSQETQYF	.	TRBJ2-5	14	.	TRBV5-1
TGTGCCAGCAGCACGACAGCGAACTATGGCTACACCTTC	CASSTTANYGYTF	.	TRBJ1-2	13	.	TRBV7-9
TGCAGTACCGCAGGGGGCTACGAGCAGTACTTC	CSTAGGYEQYF	TRBD1	TRBJ2-7	11	.	TRBV20-1
TGCGCCAGCAGCCAGGGACTTAACTATGGCTACACCTTC	CASSQGLNYGYTF	.	TRBJ1-2	13	.	TRBV4-3
TGTGCATCCAGGGGAGGGGAGACCCAGTACTTC	CASRGGETQYF	.	TRBJ2-5	11	.	TRBV28
TGTGCCAGCAGCTTATTTCAGGACGACGCGGGGGATGAGCAGTTCTTC	CASSLFQDDAGDEQFF	TRBD2	TRBJ2-1	16	.	TRBV7-6
TGCGCCAGCAGCCAAGGAATCTCAGGGGCGGGCGGATATAGCTACACCTTC	CASSQGISGAGGYSYTF	.	TRBJ1-2	17	once	TRBV4-3
TGTGCCAGCTCCGGAGGCGGGGAGACCCAGTACTTC	CASSGGGETQYF	.	TRBJ2-5	12	once	TRBV18
TGCGCCAGCAGCCAATCGGCGGGGGGCTTGAAGACCCAGTACTTC	CASSQSAGGLKTQYF	TRBD2	TRBJ2-5	15	.	TRBV4-3
TGTGCCAGCAGCGTAGCTGCTCTCCCAGCAGGCTATGGCTACACCTTC	CASSVAALPAGYGYTF	.	TRBJ1-2	16	.	TRBV9
TGTGCCACCACATCTTCCTCGGGACAGGGGGCGCGTGGTGAGCAGTTCTTC	CATTSSSGQGARGEQFF	TRBD1	TRBJ2-1	17	.	TRBV27
TGCAGCGTTGTCACTAGCGGGAGGAGCACAGATACGCAGTATTTT	CSVVTSGRSTDTQYF	TRBD2	TRBJ2-3	15	.	TRBV29-1
TGTGCCAGCAGCCAAACTAGCAACTCCTACAATGAGCAGTTCTTC	CASSQTSNSYNEQFF	.	TRBJ2-1	15	.	TRBV5-4